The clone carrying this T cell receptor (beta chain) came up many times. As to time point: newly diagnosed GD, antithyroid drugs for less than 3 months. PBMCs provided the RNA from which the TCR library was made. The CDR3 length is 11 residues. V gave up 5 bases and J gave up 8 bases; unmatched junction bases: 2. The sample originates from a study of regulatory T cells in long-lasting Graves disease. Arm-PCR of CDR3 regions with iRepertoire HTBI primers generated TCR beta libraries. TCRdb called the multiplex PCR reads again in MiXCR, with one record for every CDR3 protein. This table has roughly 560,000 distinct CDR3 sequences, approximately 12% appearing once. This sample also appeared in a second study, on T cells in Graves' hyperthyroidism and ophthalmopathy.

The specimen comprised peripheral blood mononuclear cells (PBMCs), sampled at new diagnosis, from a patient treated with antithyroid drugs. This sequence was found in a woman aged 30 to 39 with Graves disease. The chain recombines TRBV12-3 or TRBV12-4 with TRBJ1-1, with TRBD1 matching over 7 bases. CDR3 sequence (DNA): TGTGCCAGCAGTGCAGGGGGAGAAGCTTTCTTT. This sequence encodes CASSAGGEAFF.